The entry that follows covers one T cell receptor beta chain sequence. Naive CD8 cells comprised CD45RO-negative, CCR7-positively selected cells, excluding terminally differentiated effector memory CD45RA+ cells. This sample was taken from a study of shared clonotypes between healthy human individuals. Germline V gene lookup returns CDR1 GTSNPN and CDR2 SVGIG (reference sequence). CDR3 length equals 12 residues. With 2 bases removed from V and 4 bases from J, the gap between germline ends came to 8 bases. Clones were sequenced by immunoSEQ multiplex PCR, and TCRdb holds only the in-frame ones, with some missing. The sample has millions of clones, 85% to 95% seen once.

This chain connects TRBV30 to TRBJ1-2, with D perhaps matching TRBD1 (6 bases). Material: naive CD8+ T cells sorted from blood. The receptor's source is a man between 18 and 35 years old in good health. CDR3 coding DNA: TGTGCCTGGAGTCAGGGGACCTATGGCTACACCTTC. Its protein product is CAWSQGTYGYTF.